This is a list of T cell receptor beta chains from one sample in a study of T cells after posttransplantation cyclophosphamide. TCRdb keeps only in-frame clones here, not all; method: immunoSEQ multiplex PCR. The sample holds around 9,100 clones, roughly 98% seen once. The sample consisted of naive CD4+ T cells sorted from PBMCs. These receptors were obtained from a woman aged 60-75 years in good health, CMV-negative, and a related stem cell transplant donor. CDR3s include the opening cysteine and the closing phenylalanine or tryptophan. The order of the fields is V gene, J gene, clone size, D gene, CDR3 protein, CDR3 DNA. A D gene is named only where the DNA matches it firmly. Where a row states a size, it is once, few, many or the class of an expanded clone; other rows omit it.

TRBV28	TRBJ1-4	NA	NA	CASSSPGTSNEKLFF	TGTGCCAGCAGCTCCCCGGGAACTAGCAATGAAAAACTGTTTTTT
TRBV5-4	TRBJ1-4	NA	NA	CASSLAGGTGYEKLFF	TGTGCCAGCAGCTTGGCGGGGGGGACCGGGTATGAAAAACTGTTTTTT
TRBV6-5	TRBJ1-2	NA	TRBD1	CASSYRDRESYTF	TGTGCCAGCAGTTACCGAGACAGGGAGAGCTACACCTTC
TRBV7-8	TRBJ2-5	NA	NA	CASSLGRRAETQYF	TGTGCCAGCAGCTTAGGCCGGAGGGCTGAGACCCAGTACTTC
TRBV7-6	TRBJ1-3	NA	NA	CASSLAGGPSGNTIYF	TGTGCCAGCAGCTTAGCGGGGGGACCCTCTGGAAACACCATATATTTT
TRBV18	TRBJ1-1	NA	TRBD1	CASSAGQGTEAFF	TGTGCCAGCTCAGCAGGACAGGGCACTGAAGCTTTCTTT
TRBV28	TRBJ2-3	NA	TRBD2	CASSLARRGADTQYF	TGTGCCAGCAGTTTGGCCCGTCGGGGGGCAGATACGCAGTATTTT
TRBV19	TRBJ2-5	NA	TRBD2	CASQGLAGGEETQYF	TGTGCCAGTCAGGGTCTAGCGGGGGGAGAAGAGACCCAGTACTTC
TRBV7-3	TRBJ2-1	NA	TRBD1	CASSALLGTGFFPSFEQFF	TGTGCCAGCAGCGCCCTGCTCGGGACAGGGTTTTTCCCCTCGTTTGAGCAGTTCTTC
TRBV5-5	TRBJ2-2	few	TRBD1	CASSSNRGVGELFF	TGTGCCAGCAGCTCGAACAGGGGTGTGGGGGAGCTGTTTTTT
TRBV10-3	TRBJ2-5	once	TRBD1	CAISPRQGGETQYF	TGTGCCATCAGTCCCCGACAGGGTGGGGAGACCCAGTACTTC
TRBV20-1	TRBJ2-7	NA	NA	CSASRSHEQYF	TGCAGTGCTAGTAGATCCCACGAGCAGTACTTC
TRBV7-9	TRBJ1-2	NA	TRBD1	CASSPRQGDYGYTF	TGTGCCAGCAGTCCGAGACAGGGGGACTATGGCTACACCTTC
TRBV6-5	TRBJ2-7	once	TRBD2	CASSLSSGRIWEQYF	TGTGCCAGCAGCCTTTCGAGCGGGAGGATATGGGAGCAGTACTTC
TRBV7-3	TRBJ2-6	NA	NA	CASSLTPGLGAGGANVLTF	TGTGCCAGCAGCTTAACCCCCGGGTTAGGGGCTGGTGGGGCCAACGTCCTGACTTTC
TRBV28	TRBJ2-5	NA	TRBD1	CASSLSGTGSQETQYF	TGTGCCAGCAGTTTATCCGGGACAGGTTCTCAAGAGACCCAGTACTTC
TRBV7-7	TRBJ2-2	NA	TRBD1	CASSLGQGSSERKAGELFF	TGTGCCAGCAGCCTGGGACAGGGTAGTTCGGAGCGAAAGGCCGGGGAGCTGTTTTTT
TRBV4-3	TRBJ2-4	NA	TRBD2	CASSQEAKGLAEPLAKNIQYF	TGCGCCAGCAGCCAGGAGGCCAAGGGACTAGCGGAGCCCCTAGCCAAAAACATTCAGTACTTC
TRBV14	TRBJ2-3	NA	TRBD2	CASSSAGGSNTQYF	TGTGCCAGCAGCTCAGCGGGGGGCAGCAATACGCAGTATTTT
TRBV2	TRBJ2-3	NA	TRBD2	CAGLAEGGTITDTQYF	TGTGCCGGACTAGCAGAAGGCGGGACAATCACAGATACGCAGTATTTT
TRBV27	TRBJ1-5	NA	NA	CATPRPGSNQPQHF	TGTGCCACACCTCGACCGGGAAGCAATCAGCCCCAGCATTTT
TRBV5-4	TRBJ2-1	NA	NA	CASSLPGNPEQFF	TGTGCCAGCAGCCTCCCGGGTAATCCTGAGCAGTTCTTC
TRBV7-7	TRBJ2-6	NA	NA	CASSRSQGANVLTF	TGTGCCAGCAGTAGGAGTCAGGGGGCCAACGTCCTGACTTTC
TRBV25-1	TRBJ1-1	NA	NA	CASSESGTEAFF	TGTGCCAGCAGTGAATCGGGCACTGAAGCTTTCTTT
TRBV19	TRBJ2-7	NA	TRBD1	CASSLTGTGTYEQYF	TGTGCCAGTAGTCTCACCGGGACAGGGACTTACGAGCAGTACTTC
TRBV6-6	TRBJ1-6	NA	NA	CASCLRDSHNSPLHF	TGTGCCAGCTGCTTGAGGGACTCCCATAATTCACCCCTCCACTTT
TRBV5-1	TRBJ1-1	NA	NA	CASSLGWTANTEAFF	TGCGCCAGCAGCTTGGGTTGGACAGCGAACACTGAAGCTTTCTTT
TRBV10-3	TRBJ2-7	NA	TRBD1	CAISESKTGGYEQYF	TGTGCCATCAGTGAGTCAAAAACAGGGGGATACGAGCAGTACTTC
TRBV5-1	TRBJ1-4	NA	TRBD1	CASSVRAGGPNEKLFF	TGCGCCAGCAGCGTAAGGGCAGGGGGACCTAATGAAAAACTGTTTTTT
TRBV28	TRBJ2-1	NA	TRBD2	CASSYIAGAANNEQFF	TGTGCCAGCAGTTATATAGCGGGAGCTGCTAACAATGAGCAGTTCTTC
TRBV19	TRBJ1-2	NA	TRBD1	CASSIPSGTGSRGYTF	TGTGCCAGTAGTATTCCCTCCGGGACAGGGTCTAGAGGCTACACCTTC
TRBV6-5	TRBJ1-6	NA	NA	CASTPGRNSPLHF	TGTGCCAGCACACCGGGTCGTAATTCCCCCCTCCACTTT
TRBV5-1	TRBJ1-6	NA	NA	CASSLAREGGSYNSPLHF	TGCGCCAGCAGCTTGGCACGGGAAGGGGGCTCCTATAATTCACCCCTCCACTTT
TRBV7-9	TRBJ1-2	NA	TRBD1	CASSFDRQGGKDGYTF	TGTGCCAGCAGCTTCGATAGACAGGGCGGGAAGGATGGCTACACCTTC
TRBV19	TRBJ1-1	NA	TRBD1	CASKQGRQGARRNTEAFF	TGTGCCAGTAAACAGGGGAGACAGGGGGCGCGGCGGAACACTGAAGCTTTCTTT
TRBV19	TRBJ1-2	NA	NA	CASSNGGYPYGYTF	TGTGCCAGTAGTAATGGAGGCTACCCCTATGGCTACACCTTC
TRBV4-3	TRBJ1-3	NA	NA	CASSQVFGGLGGNTIYF	TGCGCCAGCAGCCAAGTCTTTGGAGGGCTGGGAGGAAACACCATATATTTT
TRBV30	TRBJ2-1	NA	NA	CAWGKLYNEQFF	TGTGCCTGGGGTAAGCTCTACAATGAGCAGTTCTTC
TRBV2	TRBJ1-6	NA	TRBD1	CASSMGQDFNSPLHF	TGTGCCAGCAGTATGGGACAGGATTTTAATTCACCCCTCCACTTT
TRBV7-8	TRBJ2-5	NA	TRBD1	CASSWTGVETQYF	TGTGCCAGCAGCTGGACAGGGGTGGAGACCCAGTACTTC
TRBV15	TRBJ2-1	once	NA	CATSRVAGPYNEQFF	TGTGCCACCAGCAGAGTGGCGGGACCCTACAATGAGCAGTTCTTC
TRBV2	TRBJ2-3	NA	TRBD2	CASISAGGVTDTQYF	TGTGCCAGCATTTCGGCGGGGGGCGTGACAGATACGCAGTATTTT
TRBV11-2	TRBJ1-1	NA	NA	CASSLLGRGLNTEAFF	TGTGCCAGCAGCTTACTCGGGAGGGGTCTTAACACTGAAGCTTTCTTT
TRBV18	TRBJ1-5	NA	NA	CASSPDRISNQPQHF	TGTGCCAGCTCACCCGACAGGATTAGCAATCAGCCCCAGCATTTT
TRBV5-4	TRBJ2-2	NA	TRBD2	CASSQPGLAGTNTGELFF	TGTGCCAGCAGCCAACCCGGACTAGCGGGTACGAACACCGGGGAGCTGTTTTTT
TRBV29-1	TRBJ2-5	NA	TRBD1	CSVAGGPQETQYF	TGCAGCGTTGCAGGGGGCCCTCAAGAGACCCAGTACTTC
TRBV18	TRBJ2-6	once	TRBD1	CASSPGQGALGANVLTF	TGTGCCAGCTCTCCGGGACAGGGGGCGCTAGGGGCCAACGTCCTGACTTTC
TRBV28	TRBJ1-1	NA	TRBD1	CASRGRGPEAFF	TGTGCCAGCAGGGGCAGGGGGCCGGAAGCTTTCTTT
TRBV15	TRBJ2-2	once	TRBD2	CATSRDGLAGNTGELFF	TGTGCCACCAGCAGAGACGGGCTAGCGGGGAACACCGGGGAGCTGTTTTTT
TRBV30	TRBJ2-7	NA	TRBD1	CAWSPPDRVGNEQYF	TGTGCCTGGAGTCCCCCGGACAGGGTAGGGAACGAGCAGTACTTC
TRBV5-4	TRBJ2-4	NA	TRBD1	CASSLGQGRNIQYF	TGTGCCAGCAGCCTGGGACAGGGCCGAAACATTCAGTACTTC
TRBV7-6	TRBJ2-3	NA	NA	CASSLGSSGISPDTQYF	TGTGCCAGCAGCTTAGGATCATCGGGGATTTCGCCAGATACGCAGTATTTT
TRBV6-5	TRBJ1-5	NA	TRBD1	CASSRSTGDQPQHF	TGTGCCAGCAGCCGTTCGACAGGGGATCAGCCCCAGCATTTT
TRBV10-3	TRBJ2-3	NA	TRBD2	CAIKAGQRETADTQYF	TGTGCCATCAAAGCAGGCCAGCGGGAGACTGCAGATACGCAGTATTTT